This TCR beta chain was identified in a study of blood T cell repertoires in COVID-19. The CDR3 has 14 residues. The germline gives CDR1 LNHDA, CDR2 SQIVND (reference sequence). The V and J ends lost 3 bases and 6 bases, in that order; junction bases with no gene match: 4. In the source study's methods: It was from reference gene primer amplification that nucleated cell counts were estimated. Profiled with immunoSEQ multiplex PCR; TCRdb holds only in-frame clones, not every one. The D gene and trimming were derived from the DNA, and the V and J assignments and clone size from that table. The sample contains under 300,000 clones, 83% of which appear only once.

The chain links TRBV19 to TRBJ1-1, with 10 bases aligning to TRBD1. Material: peripheral blood. The sequence came from a woman in her 50s who had recovered from COVID-19. In DNA form, the CDR3 reads TGTGCCAGTAGTATGAGACAGGGGGCCTCTGAAGCTTTCTTT. This codes for CASSMRQGASEAFF. The full variable domain, its missing parts supplied by reference TRBV19 and TRBJ1-1, is DGGITQSPKYLFRKEGQNVTLSCEQNLNHDAMYWYRQDPGQGLRLIYYSQIVNDFQKGDIAEGYSVSREKKESFPLTVTSAQKNPTAFYLCASSMRQGASEAFFGQGTRLTVV.